The next 7 T cell receptor beta chains were all read from a single sample in a study of T cell responses to AZD1222 COVID-19 vaccine. Measured with immunoSEQ multiplex PCR; TCRdb has only the in-frame clones, and not every one. Of roughly 100,000 clones detected, roughly nine tenths appear once; the ten largest clones hold less than 4%. The input for sequencing was peripheral blood, taken 28 days after the second dose of the MenACWY control vaccine. These receptors were taken from an adult who received the MenACWY meningococcal vaccine as a control.

This clone has a handful of counts. This chain uses TRBV19 with TRBJ1-6, with TRBD1 as a possible D gene (5 bases). Germline V CDR1 and CDR2: LNHDA, SQIVND (reference sequence). The V gene lost 5 bases and the J gene lost 0 bases, with 11 bases spanning the gap. There are 16 residues in the CDR3. CDR3 nucleotides: TGTGCCAGTAGTCGGGACGCAAGCTCCTATAATTCACCCCTCCACTTT. This encodes CASSRDASSYNSPLHF.

About this clone: A read error may produce the germline difference seen at one junction end. The genes are TRBV7-2 and TRBJ1-6; unclear D gene. Germline lookup yields CDR1 SGHTA and CDR2 FQGNSA. The CDR3 runs 13 residues. CDR3 DNA: TGTGCCAGCAGCCTAGCTGCATCTTCACCCCTCCACTTT. Its translation: CASSLAASSPLHF.

The V call is TRBV6-5, the J call TRBJ2-3; TRBD2 matches 9 bases. CDR3 length equals 14 residues. The germline V gene has CDR1 MNHEY and CDR2 SVGAGI. With V trimmed by 4 bases and J by 5 bases, 4 bases remained unmatched. Written as DNA, the CDR3 is TGTGCCAGCAGTTGGGGACTAGCTAGAGATACGCAGTATTTT. Amino acids: CASSWGLARDTQYF.

The rearrangement links TRBV6-2 or TRBV6-3 to TRBJ2-7; no reliable D call. The V gene's germline CDR1 is MNHEY and CDR2 SVGEGT. The CDR3 length is 14 residues. The germline V and J ends were trimmed by 0 bases and 1 base, with 7 bases remaining between them. The CDR3 region has the DNA TGTGCCAGCAGTTACTCGTACGGATCCTACGAGCAGTACTTC. It is translated as CASSYSYGSYEQYF.

V gene TRBV11-2 combines with J gene TRBJ2-1; TRBD2 matches 8 bases. From germline, CDR1 is SGHAT and CDR2 FQNNGV. CDR3 length equals 16 residues. The junction had 4 bases not matched to a gene; V was cut back by 1 base and J by 2 bases. The CDR3 DNA is TGTGCCAGCAGCTTAGTCGGCGGGGGGACCTACAATGAGCAGTTCTTC. This translates into CASSLVGGGTYNEQFF. The full variable domain, with the rest looked up from reference TRBV11-2 and TRBJ2-1, is EAGVAQSPRYKIIEKRQSVAFWCNPISGHATLYWYQQILGQGPKLLIQFQNNGVVDDSQLPKDRFSAERLKGVDSTLKIQPAKLEDSAVYLCASSLVGGGTYNEQFFGPGTRLTVL.

Only a few counts were recorded for this clone. The chain couples TRBV28 to TRBJ2-5; D is perhaps TRBD1 (6 bases). V was pared by 2 bases and J by 5 bases, with 15 bases between. The length of the CDR3 is 15 residues. CDR1 and CDR2 (germline): MDHEN, SYDVKM. The CDR3 loop reads CASSLIPTGPETQYF. CDR3 nucleotide sequence: TGTGCCAGCAGTTTAATCCCGACAGGACCGGAGACCCAGTACTTC.

The chain joins TRBV4-2 to TRBJ2-5; D remains unclear. The V and J ends lost 6 bases and 3 bases respectively, with 5 bases between them. The germline CDR1 and CDR2 sequences are LGHNA and YNFKEQ. There are 11 residues in the CDR3. In DNA, the CDR3 is TGTGCCAGCAGACACGAAGAGACCCAGTACTTC. This translates into CASRHEETQYF.